These 4 T cell receptor beta chains were all obtained from the same sample, sequenced in a study of blood T cell repertoires in COVID-19. Method: immunoSEQ multiplex PCR; TCRdb's copy keeps in-frame clones and lacks some. The table shows about 150,000 clones, with around 85% occurring only once. Sequenced: peripheral blood. The receptors shown here come from a man between 65 and 80 years old with acute or convalescent COVID-19.

This clone appeared once. The chain uses TRBV19 and TRBJ2-7, with a tentative D call TRBD1 (6 bases). The CDR3 is 14 amino acids. Germline lookup yields CDR1 LNHDA and CDR2 SQIVND (reference sequence). V was trimmed by 4 bases and J by 2 bases, leaving 12 bases between them. The CDR3 sequence is CASSRTRGAYEQYF. CDR3 DNA sequence: TGTGCCAGTAGTAGGACCAGGGGCGCCTACGAGCAGTACTTC.

The genes are TRBV7-6 and TRBJ1-2; D may be TRBD1 (6 bases). From germline, CDR1 is SGHVS and CDR2 FNYEAQ. Trimming cost V 3 bases and J 2 bases, with 10 bases left between them. The CDR3 is made up of 14 amino acids. CDR3 protein: CASSLGHRNYGYTF. CDR3 bases: TGTGCCAGCAGCTTGGGACACCGAAACTATGGCTACACCTTC.

V usage is TRBV29-1 and J usage is TRBJ1-1; 7 nucleotides agree with TRBD1. V was clipped by 6 bases and J by 6 bases; unmatched bases: 10. CDR1 is SQVTM and CDR2 is ANQGSEA in the germline V gene. The length of the CDR3 is 13 residues. Written as DNA, the CDR3 is TGCAGCGTCGCTCGGGACAGCCCAGCTGAAGCTTTCTTT. As protein: CSVARDSPAEAFF.

The genes are TRBV24-1 and TRBJ1-1; D possibly corresponds to TRBD1 (5 bases). Germline-derived CDR1 and CDR2 are KGHDR and SFDVKD. The CDR3 runs 17 residues. Trimming removed 5 bases from V and 4 bases from J, with 22 bases in between. The CDR3 region is CATSGTGGSSILTEAFF. CDR3 bases: TGTGCCACCAGTGGGACGGGGGGGTCTTCTATACTCACTGAAGCTTTCTTT.